A single sample gave rise to the 21 T cell receptor beta chains below, sequenced in a study of blood T cell repertoires in COVID-19. Libraries were prepared by immunoSEQ multiplex PCR; TCRdb keeps only in-frame clonotypes and omits some of them. The sample shows about 120,000 clones, approximately 83% of them seen only once. Sequencing used peripheral blood. The receptor source for this set is a woman in her 70s with acute or convalescent COVID-19.

This clone was counted a single time. The chain uses TRBV6-5 and TRBJ1-1, with 8 bases lining up with TRBD1. There are 12 residues in the CDR3. Germline loops: CDR1 MNHEY, CDR2 SVGAGI. The junction had 5 bases not matched to a gene; V was cut back by 6 bases and J by 8 bases. The CDR3 sequence: CASRQGVREAFF. CDR3 bases: TGTGCCAGCAGACAGGGGGTCAGGGAAGCTTTCTTT.

The chain recombines TRBV5-1 with TRBJ2-3; 9 positions agree with TRBD2. The V gene end was trimmed by 2 bases and the J gene end by 2 bases; junction bases not matched to a gene: 3. This CDR3 spans 15 amino acids. From germline, CDR1 is SGHRS and CDR2 YFSETQ. CDR3 sequence reads: CASSLPSGDTDTQYF. Here the CDR3 DNA reads TGCGCCAGCAGCTTACCTAGCGGGGACACAGATACGCAGTATTTT.

This rearrangement joins TRBV7-8 to TRBJ2-1; 10 bases are shared with TRBD1. The CDR3 is 14 amino acids. Germline loops: CDR1 SGHVS, CDR2 FQNEAQ. Trimming took 5 bases from V and 9 from J; bases not matched to a gene: 7. CDR3 sequence (DNA): TGTGCCAGCAGCCCCCGGGACAGGGGTGGTGAGCAGTTCTTC. Translated: CASSPRDRGGEQFF.

The chain uses TRBV5-1 and TRBJ1-2; D is uncertain. V was cut by 0 bases and J by 8 bases, with 14 bases left in between. Germline V gene lookup returns CDR1 SGHRS and CDR2 YFSETQ. The CDR3 has 14 amino acids. CDR3 region: CASSLDKGTGGYTF. Here the CDR3 DNA reads TGCGCCAGCAGCTTGGATAAGGGAACGGGAGGCTACACCTTC.

The rearrangement joins TRBV5-4 to TRBJ1-2; TRBD1 might be the D (5 bases). V lost 3 bases to trimming and J lost 5 bases, with 14 bases between them. This CDR3 comprises 14 residues. The germline V gene encodes CDR1 SGHNT and CDR2 YYREEE (reference sequence). For the CDR3, the DNA is TGTGCCAGCAGCTCAGAACAGGTGCGGTATGGCTACACCTTC. Encoded protein: CASSSEQVRYGYTF.

This sequence joins TRBV6-5 and TRBJ2-7, with a possible D match to TRBD1 (6 bases). CDR3 length: 14 amino acids. Germline-derived CDR1 and CDR2 are MNHEY and SVGAGI. Between the trimmed V and J ends, which lost 6 bases and 0 bases, there was a span of 12 bases. The CDR3 bases are TGTGCCAGCAGCCCAAGGGGGAGCTCCTACGAGCAGTACTTC. It codes for CASSPRGSSYEQYF.

This clone was picked up one time. The rearrangement links TRBV5-1 to TRBJ2-7, with 10 bases identical to TRBD1. CDR1 SGHRS and CDR2 YFSETQ come from the germline V gene. The CDR3 is 15 amino acids. With 3 bases clipped from V and 1 base from J, the junction kept 4 bases outside the gene matches. For the CDR3, the DNA is TGCGCCAGCAGCTCCCGGGACAGGGGTTCCTACGAGCAGTACTTC. Residues: CASSSRDRGSYEQYF. Looking up the rest from reference TRBV5-1 and TRBJ2-7 gives the full variable domain: KAGVTQTPRYLIKTRGQQVTLSCSPISGHRSVSWYQQTPGQGLQFLFEYFSETQRNKGNFPGRFSGRQFSNSRSEMNVSTLELGDSALYLCASSSRDRGSYEQYFGPGTRLTVT.

CDR3 bases: TGTGCCAGCAGCTTAACGGCAGGGGGGTCACCCCTCCACTTT. Its translation is CASSLTAGGSPLHF. The genes are TRBV7-3 and TRBJ1-6; TRBD1 aligns across 7 bases. Germline V gene lookup returns CDR1 SGHTA and CDR2 FQGTGA. This CDR3 region has 14 residues. J gave up 10 bases and V 0 bases, and 3 bases lay outside the gene matches.

In this sample, this clone turned up a few times. This chain joins TRBV10-3 and TRBJ1-1; 7 positions match TRBD1. Germline lookup yields CDR1 ENHRY and CDR2 SYGVKD. This CDR3 comprises 16 residues. V lost 2 bases to trimming and J lost 4 bases; unmatched junction nucleotides: 10. CDR3 sequence reads: CAISETETGRSTEAFF. CDR3 DNA: TGTGCCATCAGTGAGACAGAGACAGGGCGCTCCACTGAAGCTTTCTTT.

This chain uses TRBV2 with TRBJ1-2, with D possibly TRBD1 on 5 matching bases. Trimming shortened V by 4 bases and J by 8 bases, and 11 bases separated the two germline ends. CDR1 is SNHLY and CDR2 is FYNNEI in the germline V gene. The length of the CDR3 is 12 residues. The CDR3 coding sequence is TGTGCCAGCAGTGCAGGGCCGGGCGGCTACACCTTC. It specifies CASSAGPGGYTF. Drawing the rest from reference TRBV2 and TRBJ1-2, the complete variable domain is EPEVTQTPSHQVTQMGQEVILRCVPISNHLYFYWYRQILGQKVEFLVSFYNNEISEKSEIFDDQFSVERPDGSNFTLKIRSTKLEDSAMYFCASSAGPGGYTFGSGTRLTVV.

V gene TRBV5-4 combines with J gene TRBJ1-2; D may be TRBD1 (5 bases). This CDR3 has 12 amino acids. The ends were cut back, 10 bases at V and 8 bases at J, with 18 bases in the middle. Germline CDR1 reads SGHNT; CDR2 reads YYREEE (reference sequence). The chain's CDR3 is CACGVGGEGYTF. CDR3 nucleotide sequence: TGTGCCTGTGGGGTCGGAGGGGAGGGCTACACCTTC.

The chain has TRBV9 and TRBJ1-4; TRBD1 is a possible D gene (6 bases). The CDR3 contains 17 residues. Germline values: CDR1 SGDLS, CDR2 YYNGEE. V lost 4 bases to trimming and J lost 8 bases, with 24 bases between them. CDR3 sequence (DNA): TGTGCCAGCAGCCCCCGGGGGGGCAGTTCTAGCATAGAAAAACTGTTTTTT. Protein product: CASSPRGGSSSIEKLFF.

This clone was counted a few times. This chain joins TRBV10-3 and TRBJ1-3, with D possibly matching TRBD1 (6 bases). Deletions cut 7 bases from V and 2 bases from J, with 15 bases between. The germline V gene has CDR1 ENHRY and CDR2 SYGVKD. The CDR3 spans 15 residues. The CDR3 protein is CAIIDSGDPGNTIYF. The CDR3 region has the DNA TGTGCCATCATTGATTCAGGGGATCCTGGAAACACCATATATTTT.

The V gene is TRBV19, the J gene TRBJ2-3; D not resolved. The germline V gene encodes CDR1 LNHDA and CDR2 SQIVND (reference sequence). V was pared by 2 bases and J by 5 bases, with 14 bases between. The CDR3 length is 15 residues. The CDR3 sequence: CASSIQLVGGDTQYF. The CDR3 DNA sequence: TGTGCCAGTAGTATACAGCTAGTCGGTGGAGATACGCAGTATTTT.

J is TRBJ2-4 and V is TRBV12-5, with a weak D call TRBD1 (5 bases). The CDR3 spans 15 residues. Germline loops: CDR1 LGHNT, CDR2 FRNRAP. Trimming shortened V by 0 bases and J by 3 bases, and 9 bases separated the two germline ends. The CDR3 reads CASGLVGQGKNIQYF. In nucleotides, the CDR3 is TGTGCTAGTGGTTTGGTAGGGCAGGGCAAAAACATTCAGTACTTC.

This clone appeared a single time. V is TRBV7-3 and J is TRBJ1-6; 9 nucleotides match TRBD1. CDR1 is SGHTA and CDR2 is FQGTGA in the germline V gene. V lost 3 bases, J lost 7 bases, and 4 bases stayed unmatched. The CDR3 extends over 15 amino acids. CDR3 sequence (DNA): TGTGCCAGCAGCTTGGGACAGGGTAAAAATTCACCCCTCCACTTT. Translating gives CASSLGQGKNSPLHF.

V is TRBV15 and J is TRBJ2-5; D call uncertain. From germline, CDR1 is LNHNV and CDR2 YYDKDF (reference sequence). Trimming removed 3 bases at V and 5 bases at J, with 10 bases between. This CDR3 has 13 amino acids. The CDR3 region has the DNA TGTGCCACCAGCAGGGGCCCTCGGGAGACCCAGTACTTC. Its protein is CATSRGPRETQYF.

The chain uses TRBV6-5 and TRBJ1-5; D unresolved. Per the germline V gene, CDR1 is MNHEY and CDR2 is SVGAGI. V lost 6 bases and J 0 bases, leaving 12 bases between the germline ends. The CDR3 extends over 15 amino acids. The CDR3 DNA follows: TGTGCCAGCAGGCTGCAAGTCTATAGCAATCAGCCCCAGCATTTT. This encodes CASRLQVYSNQPQHF.

This rearrangement joins TRBV7-3 to TRBJ1-2; the D is unclear. CDR3 size: 14 residues. CDR1 is SGHTA and CDR2 is FQGTGA in the germline V gene. V was trimmed by 5 bases and J by 10 bases, leaving 20 bases between them. CDR3 region: CASSNKHGSGDYTF. CDR3 bases: TGTGCCAGCAGCAACAAACATGGGTCCGGGGACTACACCTTC.

The rearrangement uses TRBV11-2 and TRBJ2-7; 14 positions agree with TRBD2. Germline CDR1 and CDR2: SGHAT and FQNNGV. V was pared by 5 bases and J by 5 bases, with 5 bases of the junction left unmatched. The CDR3 loop spans 15 amino acids. CDR3 bases: TGTGCCAGCAGCCTGACTAGCGGGAGGGCCCACGAGCAGTACTTC. This gives the protein CASSLTSGRAHEQYF.

V and J are TRBV5-4 and TRBJ2-5, with 10 bases lining up with TRBD1. The V gene end was trimmed by 5 bases and the J gene end by 2 bases; junction bases not matched to a gene: 3. The germline V gene encodes CDR1 SGHNT and CDR2 YYREEE (reference sequence). The CDR3 runs to 14 residues. CDR3 nucleotide sequence: TGTGCCAGCAGTTCGGGACAGGGGCAAGAGACCCAGTACTTC. It translates to CASSSGQGQETQYF.